A single sample gave rise to the 17 T cell receptor beta chains below, sequenced in a study of brain metastases from non-small cell lung cancer (dated by TCRdb to between 2018 and 2021). The receptor library was made with the immunoSEQ multiplex PCR assay. TCRdb limited this immuneACCESS table to in-frame rearrangements with V and J called. A share of clones is missing; checked studies link under half to unresolved V genes, and the rest is unexplained. Across this sample there are under 3,000 clones, with 85% seen only once. The ten most abundant clones make up 6.6% of the sample. Sequenced material: primary lung tumor tissue. According to the study, the label for this sample's cell subset or site signals: primary lung tumor paired with brain metastasis. Source of these receptors: a donor aged 40 or older with non-small cell lung cancer.

The DNA for the CDR3 is TGCGCCAGCAGCCAGGAGACACTGACACGAGCTTTCTTT. This translates into CASSQETLTRAFF. The chain recombines TRBV4-3 with TRBJ1-1; D gene unclear. V shed 3 bases and J shed 10 bases, with 15 bases lying between them. CDR1 and CDR2 from the germline V gene are LGHNA and YSLEER. This CDR3 has 13 amino acids.

This rearrangement joins TRBV7-3 to TRBJ1-1; 7 bases match TRBD1. CDR3 size: 13 residues. In germline, CDR1 is SGHTA, CDR2 FQGTGA. Unmatched junction bases numbered 2, after V lost 5 bases and J lost 2 bases. The DNA for the CDR3 is TGTGCCAGCAGCCGGGACAGCAACACTGAAGCTTTCTTT. It is translated as CASSRDSNTEAFF.

V is TRBV7-8 and J is TRBJ2-5, with 10 positions matching TRBD1. Trimming cost V 1 base and J 5 bases; bases outside gene matches: 7. Germline CDR1 reads SGHVS; CDR2 reads FQNEAQ. CDR3 length: 16 amino acids. The CDR3 DNA reads TGTGCCAGCAGCTTAGGTTTGACAGGGGGCTTGGAGACCCAGTACTTC. This sequence encodes CASSLGLTGGLETQYF.

This chain connects TRBV2 to TRBJ2-7; D gene unclear. The germline gives CDR1 SNHLY, CDR2 FYNNEI. V lost 10 bases and J lost 2, with 15 bases in between. The CDR3 consists of 13 residues. CDR3 bases: TGTGCCACCCGCGATCTTGAGCCCTACGAGCAGTACGTC. The encoded protein is CATRDLEPYEQYV.

This chain joins TRBV6-2 or TRBV6-3 and TRBJ2-2, with 9 bases fitting TRBD1. The CDR3 spans 16 residues. Germline loops: CDR1 MNHEY, CDR2 SVGEGT. The V segment lost 4 bases and the J segment 0 bases; nucleotides outside the gene matches: 3. The CDR3 nucleotides read TGTGCCAGCAGTTGGGGACAGGGTACGAACACCGGGGAGCTGTTTTTT. It yields the protein CASSWGQGTNTGELFF.

This chain uses TRBV11-3 with TRBJ1-4; a weak D match, TRBD1 (6 bases). Germline V CDR1 and CDR2: SGHNT, YENEEA. Trimming shortened V by 4 bases and J by 2 bases, and 8 bases separated the two germline ends. The CDR3 is made up of 14 amino acids. The CDR3 is CASSYRDTNEKLFF. CDR3 coding DNA: TGTGCCAGCAGCTACAGGGACACTAATGAAAAACTGTTTTTT.

This clone was seen a few times. This chain links TRBV10-3 with TRBJ1-5, with 10 bases lining up with TRBD1. Germline loops: CDR1 ENHRY, CDR2 SYGVKD. This CDR3 is built from 15 residues. The trim removed 3 bases at V and 6 bases at J, leaving 5 bases unmatched. The CDR3 loop reads CAISDRDRGFQPQHF. The CDR3 bases are TGTGCCATCAGTGACCGGGACAGGGGTTTTCAGCCCCAGCATTTT.

The J gene is TRBJ2-5, the V gene TRBV11-3, with 9 bases aligning to TRBD2. Germline CDR1 and CDR2: SGHNT and YENEEA. J lost 5 bases, V lost 3 bases, and 10 bases had no gene match. The CDR3 totals 16 residues. The CDR3: CASSFSSGMGGETQYF. CDR3 DNA sequence: TGTGCCAGCAGCTTTTCTAGCGGGATGGGGGGGGAGACCCAGTACTTC. The variable domain in full, with the rest retrieved from reference TRBV11-3 and TRBJ2-5, is EAGVVQSPRYKIIEKKQPVAFWCNPISGHNTLYWYLQNLGQGPELLIRYENEEAVDDSQLPKDRFSAERLKGVDSTLKIQPAELGDSAVYLCASSFSSGMGGETQYFGPGTRLLVL.

Note on this clone: The junction departs from the called germline gene at one end, perhaps through a read error. The chain uses TRBV12-3 or TRBV12-4 and TRBJ1-1, with 8 bases lining up with TRBD1. The CDR3 has 13 amino acids. The CDR3 here is CASILTGDGEVFF. The CDR3 coding sequence is TGTGCCAGCATACTGACAGGGGATGGTGAAGTTTTCTTT.

V and J are TRBV7-2 and TRBJ1-3; no reliable D call. V gave up 3 bases and J gave up 0 bases, with 9 bases separating them. Germline CDR1 and CDR2: SGHTA and FQGNSA. This CDR3 comprises 15 residues. CDR3 nucleotides: TGTGCCAGCAGCTTCGGACCGAACTCTGGAAACACCATATATTTT. Translating it yields CASSFGPNSGNTIYF.

The chain carries TRBV6-5 and TRBJ2-1; tentatively, D is TRBD1 (6 bases). The CDR3 sequence is 15 residues long. Germline values: CDR1 MNHEY, CDR2 SVGAGI. The V end was cut by 1 base, the J end by 8 bases, with 15 bases between. The CDR3 is CASSYWGQRVHEQFF. The CDR3 nucleotides read TGTGCCAGCAGTTACTGGGGACAAAGAGTCCATGAGCAGTTCTTC.

V usage is TRBV27 and J usage is TRBJ2-5; no clear D. Trimming cost V 3 bases and J 1 base, with 15 bases left between them. This CDR3 comprises 16 residues. Germline loops: CDR1 MNHEY, CDR2 SMNVEV (reference sequence). The CDR3 coding sequence is TGTGCCAGCAGTTTTCGGGCCAGAACTCGCCAAGAGACCCAGTACTTC. Translated: CASSFRARTRQETQYF.

This rearrangement joins TRBV18 to TRBJ2-1; 13 positions agree with TRBD2. CDR3 length equals 16 residues. Trimming cost V 4 bases and J 9 bases; bases outside gene matches: 9. Per the germline V gene, CDR1 is KGHSH and CDR2 is LQKENI. CDR3 nucleotide sequence: TGTGCCAGCTCACGAAGCGGGACTAGCGGGACTGGTGAGCAGTTCTTC. It encodes CASSRSGTSGTGEQFF.

The rearrangement uses TRBV1 and TRBJ2-1; TRBD2 is taken as the D call from the table, unchecked against the DNA. TRBV1 is recorded as a pseudogene. CDR3 size: 15 residues. CDR3 sequence reads: CTSSRAASSYNEQFF. In DNA form, the CDR3 reads TGCACCAGCAGTCGTGCTGCTAGCTCCTACAATGAGCAGTTCTTC.

This clone was detected once. The rearrangement links TRBV15 to TRBJ1-2, with 7 bases matching TRBD1. The CDR3 extends over 17 amino acids. In germline, CDR1 is LNHNV, CDR2 YYDKDF (reference sequence). The V segment lost 0 bases and the J segment 1 base; nucleotides outside the gene matches: 8. DNA for the CDR3: TGTGCCACCAGCAGAGATCAAGGAGGGGGCCTTAACTATGGCTACACCTTC. It yields the protein CATSRDQGGGLNYGYTF.

As to this clone: Sequence at one end of the junction differs from germline and may be a read error. The J gene is TRBJ2-3, the V gene TRBV20-1; 7 bases align to TRBD2. From germline, CDR1 is DFQATT and CDR2 SNEGSKA (reference sequence). The CDR3 has 11 amino acids. CDR3 loop: CSASGLAEWHF. The CDR3 DNA reads as TGCAGTGCTAGCGGTCTAGCGGAGTGGCATTTT.

The V gene is TRBV18, the J gene TRBJ2-1, with 7 positions matching TRBD2. The germline V gene encodes CDR1 KGHSH and CDR2 LQKENI. J gave up 6 bases and V 3 bases, and 8 bases lay outside the gene matches. The CDR3 consists of 15 residues. Here the CDR3 DNA reads TGTGCCAGCTCACCCCGTGTTGGGGGGGGCAATGAGCAGTTCTTC. Protein: CASSPRVGGGNEQFF.